The 20 T cell receptor beta chains below all came from one sample that was sequenced in a study of blood T cell repertoires in COVID-19. Clones were read by immunoSEQ multiplex PCR, and TCRdb kept only the in-frame ones, dropping some. The table includes 150,000 to 200,000 clones, almost 90% detected once. The sequenced material came from peripheral blood. These receptors came from a man in his fifties or sixties with acute or convalescent COVID-19.

The J gene is TRBJ1-1, the V gene TRBV10-3; the D gene is possibly TRBD1 (6 bases). Trimming stripped 6 bases from V and 1 base from J, with 9 bases between. The CDR3 is 13 residues long. CDR1 and CDR2 (germline): ENHRY, SYGVKD. In DNA form, the CDR3 reads TGTGCCATCAGGCTACAGGGGAACACTGAAGCTTTCTTT. This gives the protein CAIRLQGNTEAFF.

The gene calls are TRBV19 and TRBJ2-1; 8 bases are a match to TRBD1. Germline assignment: CDR1 LNHDA and CDR2 SQIVND (reference sequence). The CDR3 length is 14 residues. The trim removed 7 bases at V and 3 bases at J, leaving 5 bases unmatched. The CDR3 region is CASNGQGYYNEQFF. In DNA form, the CDR3 reads TGTGCCAGTAATGGACAGGGTTACTACAATGAGCAGTTCTTC.

This sequence joins TRBV28 and TRBJ2-1; TRBD1 matches at 9 bases. Trimming took 3 bases from V and 2 from J; bases not matched to a gene: 14. Looked up from germline, CDR1 is MDHEN and CDR2 is SYDVKM. This CDR3 spans 19 amino acids. This CDR3 is CASSFSRPRDREAYNEQFF. The CDR3 DNA reads as TGTGCCAGCAGTTTTAGTCGTCCGCGGGACAGGGAGGCCTACAATGAGCAGTTCTTC. The entire variable domain, with the rest obtained from reference TRBV28 and TRBJ2-1, is as follows: DVKVTQSSRYLVKRTGEKVFLECVQDMDHENMFWYRQDPGLGLRLIYFSYDVKMKEKGDIPEGYSVSREKKERFSLILESASTNQTSMYLCASSFSRPRDREAYNEQFFGPGTRLTVL.

This chain joins TRBV9 and TRBJ2-5; a weak D match, TRBD1 (6 bases). The V gene's germline CDR1 is SGDLS and CDR2 YYNGEE. V gave up 1 base and J gave up 5 bases, with 18 bases separating them. This CDR3 spans 16 amino acids. The CDR3 DNA reads as TGTGCCAGCAGCGTAATGGGACACATCGTCGGGGAGACCCAGTACTTC. This encodes CASSVMGHIVGETQYF.

This clone was found a few times. The rearrangement uses TRBV6-1 and TRBJ1-2; D call uncertain. Germline assignment: CDR1 MNHNS and CDR2 SASEGT. This CDR3 comprises 14 residues. Trimming shortened V by 2 bases and J by 0 bases, and 7 bases separated the two germline ends. The DNA for the CDR3 is TGTGCCAGCAGTGAAACGCGGCCTAACTATGGCTACACCTTC. Translation gives CASSETRPNYGYTF.

The chain links TRBV27 to TRBJ1-4; 10 positions match TRBD1. The CDR3 is 14 residues long. Germline V CDR1 and CDR2: MNHEY, SMNVEV (reference sequence). The junction had 5 bases not matched to a gene; V was cut back by 7 bases and J by 6 bases. CDR3 sequence reads: CASTSTGGDEKLFF. For the CDR3, the DNA is TGTGCCAGCACCTCGACAGGGGGCGATGAAAAACTGTTTTTT. Together with reference TRBV27 and TRBJ1-4, the CDR3 gives the full variable domain: EAQVTQNPRYLITVTGKKLTVTCSQNMNHEYMSWYRQDPGLGLRQIYYSMNVEVTDKGDVPEGYKVSRKEKRNFPLILESPSPNQTSLYFCASTSTGGDEKLFFGSGTQLSVL.

This clone was detected only a few times. This sample also contains other DNA sequences that code for the same CDR3. The rearrangement uses TRBV19 and TRBJ1-5; TRBD1 agrees at 9 bases. This CDR3 spans 15 amino acids. Germline CDR1 is LNHDA and CDR2 is SQIVND (reference sequence). The V segment lost 3 bases and the J segment 2 bases; nucleotides outside the gene matches: 2. The CDR3 DNA reads as TGTGCCAGTAGTATCAACAGGGGGCGCAATCAGCCCCAGCATTTT. This encodes CASSINRGRNQPQHF.

The V gene is TRBV6-2 or TRBV6-3, the J gene TRBJ2-4; D is unresolved. Between the trimmed V and J ends, which lost 5 bases and 10 bases, there was a span of 12 bases. CDR1 and CDR2 from the germline V gene are MNHEY and SVGEGT. The CDR3 contains 12 residues. CDR3 coding DNA: TGTGCCAGCAGTCCCTTTCGTCTTATTCAGTACTTC. The encoded protein is CASSPFRLIQYF.

This chain links TRBV7-2 with TRBJ1-5; 7 positions agree with TRBD1. V shed 5 bases and J 1 base; nucleotides not matched to a gene: 8. CDR3 length equals 16 residues. From germline, CDR1 is SGHTA and CDR2 FQGNSA. CDR3 sequence reads: CASSPRGGQSNQPQHF. As DNA, the CDR3 is TGTGCCAGCAGCCCGCGGGGGGGACAGAGCAATCAGCCCCAGCATTTT.

The rearrangement uses TRBV3-1 (or the pseudogene TRBV3-2) and TRBJ1-2; D is unclear. There are 13 residues in the CDR3. V lost 1 base and J lost 4, with 7 bases in between. Germline assignment: CDR1 LGHDT and CDR2 YNNKEL (reference sequence). Here the CDR3 reads CASSQGSGYGYTF. The CDR3 DNA reads TGTGCCAGCAGCCAAGGGTCAGGCTATGGCTACACCTTC.

In DNA, the CDR3 is TGTGCCATTATGACAGGAGGGAACACCGGGGAGCTGTTTTTT. It is translated as CAIMTGGNTGELFF. The gene calls are TRBV10-3 and TRBJ2-2; perhaps TRBD1 as D (6 bases). The length of the CDR3 is 14 residues. Germline V gene sequence: CDR1 ENHRY, CDR2 SYGVKD. Trimming pared 9 bases from V and 1 base from J, leaving 12 bases between.

J is TRBJ1-4 and V is TRBV18; TRBD1 aligns across 7 bases. This CDR3 contains 14 residues. From germline, CDR1 is KGHSH and CDR2 LQKENI. After removal of 5 bases from V and 8 bases from J, the junction contained 8 bases not matched to a gene. The CDR3 DNA reads TGTGCCAGCTCAACCGACAGGGTAGGGGAAAAACTGTTTTTT. The encoded protein is CASSTDRVGEKLFF.

The chain is built from TRBV15 and TRBJ2-7, with TRBD2 identical over 11 bases. After removal of 5 bases from V and 4 bases from J, the junction contained 13 bases not matched to a gene. The CDR3 is 17 amino acids. The germline V gene encodes CDR1 LNHNV and CDR2 YYDKDF (reference sequence). CDR3 loop: CATSGTSGRGGGYEQYF. The CDR3 DNA reads TGTGCCACCAGCGGTACTAGCGGGAGAGGGGGAGGGTACGAGCAGTACTTC.

The rearrangement links TRBV2 to TRBJ2-7; TRBD1 aligns across 9 bases. V lost 9 bases to trimming and J lost 9 bases; unmatched junction nucleotides: 18. This CDR3 comprises 15 residues. Germline values: CDR1 SNHLY, CDR2 FYNNEI. CDR3 amino acids: CASRPLDRGIFVQYV. CDR3 DNA: TGTGCCAGTAGACCGCTGGACAGGGGAATATTTGTGCAGTACGTC.

The chain recombines TRBV10-3 with TRBJ2-1, with D hard to call. Germline-derived CDR1 and CDR2 are ENHRY and SYGVKD. The CDR3 extends over 14 amino acids. V lost 7 bases to trimming and J lost 0 bases, with 10 bases between them. The chain's CDR3 is CAIMGSNSYNEQFF. The DNA of the CDR3 is TGTGCCATCATGGGCTCCAACTCCTACAATGAGCAGTTCTTC.

The rearrangement joins TRBV11-2 to TRBJ1-1; D perhaps matches TRBD1 (5 bases). Trimming left V 4 bases short and J 5 bases short, with 11 bases between. The CDR3 spans 13 residues. Germline V gives CDR1 SGHAT, CDR2 FQNNGV. CDR3 coding DNA: TGTGCCAGCAGCTCCCAGGGCGGAACTGAAGCTTTCTTT. Protein sequence: CASSSQGGTEAFF.

The rearrangement uses TRBV27 and TRBJ2-7; weak D call: TRBD1 (5 bases). The CDR3 loop spans 16 amino acids. Germline CDR1 and CDR2: MNHEY and SMNVEV (reference sequence). Deletions cut 4 bases from V and 6 bases from J, with 22 bases between. In nucleotides, the CDR3 is TGTGCCAGCAGTTCCCAAACATTGAGGCAGGGCCCCGAGCAGTACTTC. This encodes CASSSQTLRQGPEQYF.

The chain joins TRBV6-2 or TRBV6-3 to TRBJ1-5; no firm D call. The germline CDR1 and CDR2 sequences are MNHEY and SVGEGT. Deletions cut 0 bases from V and 4 bases from J, with 7 bases between. The CDR3 totals 14 residues. CDR3: CASSYSGPNQPQHF. CDR3 bases: TGTGCCAGCAGTTACTCGGGCCCGAATCAGCCCCAGCATTTT.

The V call is TRBV27, the J call TRBJ2-7, with 14 bases fitting TRBD2. Germline V gene lookup returns CDR1 MNHEY and CDR2 SMNVEV (reference sequence). This CDR3 is 15 amino acids long. Trimming took 8 bases from V and 1 from J; bases not matched to a gene: 4. This CDR3 reads CASRLAGGLSYEQYF. The CDR3 nucleotides read TGTGCCAGCCGACTAGCGGGAGGGCTTTCCTACGAGCAGTACTTC.

This clone appeared once. The chain has TRBV7-9 and TRBJ1-2, with a tentative D call TRBD1 (5 bases). Trimming shortened V by 6 bases and J by 2 bases, and 13 bases separated the two germline ends. The length of the CDR3 is 14 residues. Germline CDR1 is SEHNR and CDR2 is FQNEAQ (reference sequence). CDR3 region: CASSPGGSNYGYTF. As DNA, the CDR3 is TGTGCCAGCAGTCCCGGGGGTTCCAACTATGGCTACACCTTC.